Listed here are 2 T cell receptor beta chains from one sample, sequenced in a study of shared clonotypes between healthy human individuals. Assay used: immunoSEQ multiplex PCR; TCRdb lists only in-frame clones, some missing. The table includes 1.6 million or so clones, 98% to 99% detected once. Sequencing was done on a sample of naive CD4+ T cells sorted from blood. The subset here: CD45RA+ positively selected. These TCRs come from a man under 40 in good health.

The table lists this clone with a few counts. This rearrangement joins TRBV6-1 to TRBJ1-3; no definite D call. The CDR3 is made up of 10 amino acids. Germline CDR1 MNHNS, CDR2 SASEGT. Trimming cost V 6 bases and J 8 bases, with 5 bases left between them. The CDR3 DNA reads as TGTGCCAGCAGGGACTACACCATATATTTT. The encoded protein is CASRDYTIYF.

This clone was observed a single time. V gene TRBV7-9 combines with J gene TRBJ2-3, with D hard to call. V was cut by 0 bases and J by 2 bases, with 3 bases left in between. The CDR3 extends over 13 amino acids. The germline gives CDR1 SEHNR, CDR2 FQNEAQ (reference sequence). The CDR3: CASSLAFTDTQYF. DNA for the CDR3: TGTGCCAGCAGCTTAGCATTCACAGATACGCAGTATTTT.